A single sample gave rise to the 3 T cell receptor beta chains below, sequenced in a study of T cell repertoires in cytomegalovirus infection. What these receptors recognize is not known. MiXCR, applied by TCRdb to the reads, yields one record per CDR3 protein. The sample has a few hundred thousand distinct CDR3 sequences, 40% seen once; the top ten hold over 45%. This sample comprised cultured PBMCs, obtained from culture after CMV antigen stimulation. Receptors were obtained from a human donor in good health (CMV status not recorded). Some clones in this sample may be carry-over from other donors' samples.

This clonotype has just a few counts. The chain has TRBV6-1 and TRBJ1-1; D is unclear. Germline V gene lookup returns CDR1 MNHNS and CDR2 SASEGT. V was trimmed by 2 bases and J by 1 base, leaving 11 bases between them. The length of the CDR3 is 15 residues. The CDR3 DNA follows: TGTGCCAGCAGTGAAATTGAGGGTAGGAACACTGAAGCTTTCTTT. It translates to CASSEIEGRNTEAFF.

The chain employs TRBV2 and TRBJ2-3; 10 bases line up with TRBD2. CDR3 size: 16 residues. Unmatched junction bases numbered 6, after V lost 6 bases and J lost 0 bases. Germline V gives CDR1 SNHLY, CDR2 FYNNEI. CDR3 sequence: CASRDPSGGSTDTQYF. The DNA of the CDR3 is TGTGCCAGCAGGGACCCTAGCGGGGGTAGCACAGATACGCAGTATTTT.

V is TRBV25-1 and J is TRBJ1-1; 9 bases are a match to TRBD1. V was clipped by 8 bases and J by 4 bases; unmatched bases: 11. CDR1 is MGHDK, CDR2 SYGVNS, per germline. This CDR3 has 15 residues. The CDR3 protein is CASQDRGDVRTEAFF. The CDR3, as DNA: TGTGCCAGCCAAGACAGGGGGGATGTTCGCACTGAAGCTTTCTTT. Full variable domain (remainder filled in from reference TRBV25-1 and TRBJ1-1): EADIYQTPRYLVIGTGKKITLECSQTMGHDKMYWYQQDPGMELHLIHYSYGVNSTEKGDLSSESTVSRIRTEHFPLTLESARPSHTSQYLCASQDRGDVRTEAFFGQGTRLTVV.